Sequencing of this T cell receptor (beta chain) was carried out in a study of blood T cell repertoires in COVID-19. Across the whole study: Acute and convalescent COVID-19 samples came from the United States, Italy and Spain. Sample material is recorded as cDNA or gDNA derived from T cells, B-cell-depleted T cells, or PBMCs.

Per the original methods: The authors estimated nucleated cell counts from reference gene primer amplification. The method was immunoSEQ multiplex PCR; TCRdb's version includes in-frame clones alone and lacks a portion of them. The V and J calls and clone size come from that table; D and trimming were worked out from the DNA. The data show 85,000 to 130,000 clones, around 78% seen once. V lost 6 bases to trimming and J lost 0 bases, with 12 bases between them. The germline V gene has CDR1 MNHNY and CDR2 SVGAGI (reference sequence). The CDR3 runs 14 residues. The Seattle patients joined while their infection was active and were tracked longitudinally afterward.

Sequences were obtained from peripheral blood. This TCR derives from a man aged 80 or over with COVID-19, enrolled during active disease. V is TRBV6-6 and J is TRBJ2-7; D possibly corresponds to TRBD1 (6 bases). This CDR3 reads CASSPRGGSYEQYF. CDR3 bases: TGTGCCAGCAGCCCTAGAGGGGGCTCCTACGAGCAGTACTTC.